This TCR beta chain was identified during a study of cytomegalovirus exposure and HLA in healthy donors (dated 2017 in TCRdb). Broadly, across the study: A later analysis indicated that the roughly 120 validation repertoires were generated on the platform also employed for the approximately 700 repertoires of the first cohort. The study aimed to test whether cataloging public T cell receptors could reveal signatures of past pathogen exposure. A separate validation cohort of more than 100 different subjects was used in addition to the roughly 700-subject first cohort. The study combined high-throughput TCR immunosequencing, statistical association of individual TCRs with disease status, and machine learning to predict cytomegalovirus infection status.

Overall study results and their limits: It was suggested by the authors that the approach could potentially be generalized to other disease states and immunological phenotypes. Across donors, most TCR sequences were observed very rarely, whereas some public TCRs were present in many individuals. Subsequent analysis determined that TCRs grouped into clusters in the first cohort also showed a tendency toward co-occurrence across the 90 to 150 validation repertoires, and approximately 94% of cluster scores exceeded 0. In both the original and validation cohorts, the classifier was reported to diagnose cytomegalovirus status with high specificity and sensitivity. All 120 or so repertoires were used to score co-occurrence in the validation cohort in a later analysis, because that analysis had no HLA typing for the cohort. In vitro tests confirmed that a few of the cytomegalovirus-associated TCR beta chains recognize cytomegalovirus antigens. A total of 150 to 200 TCR beta chains were listed by the study as associated with cytomegalovirus.

To prepare the library, the immunoSEQ multiplex PCR assay was applied. Per the authors' processing: To diagnose cytomegalovirus status from the catalog of TCR beta chain sequences, a statistical classification framework was built. TCRdb took this table from immuneACCESS and kept in-frame rearrangements with V and J called. Such tables lack part of the clones; where checked against another copy, unresolved V genes explain under half of the gap, and the rest is unexplained. That table furnishes V, J and clone size, whereas the DNA furnished D and trimming. The sample yields hundreds of thousands of clones; 86% were counted once. 0.8% to 0.85% of the sample goes to the ten largest clones. The donors were included in the validation cohort of some 120 subjects, a group kept apart from the roughly 730-subject first cohort. CDR1 and CDR2 are drawn from the germline V gene: MDHEN, SYDVKM. The V and J ends are trimmed by 3 bases and 4 bases, leaving 6 bases between them. The CDR3 covers 12 residues, taking in both the cysteine and the phenylalanine. The CDR3 DNA has 36 bases and is translated from base 1.

Worth noting for this clone: Its binding antigen is unknown. No base-level quality is on record; no much larger clone is a single base apart.

The receptor was derived from a woman between 18 and 29 years old in good health and CMV-seronegative. The chain uses TRBV28 and TRBJ1-2; a confident D gene designation cannot be given. Sequencing was performed on PBMCs. This receptor has the CDR3 CASSFEGYGYTF. The bases are TGTGCCAGCAGTTTTGAGGGCTATGGCTACACCTTC.